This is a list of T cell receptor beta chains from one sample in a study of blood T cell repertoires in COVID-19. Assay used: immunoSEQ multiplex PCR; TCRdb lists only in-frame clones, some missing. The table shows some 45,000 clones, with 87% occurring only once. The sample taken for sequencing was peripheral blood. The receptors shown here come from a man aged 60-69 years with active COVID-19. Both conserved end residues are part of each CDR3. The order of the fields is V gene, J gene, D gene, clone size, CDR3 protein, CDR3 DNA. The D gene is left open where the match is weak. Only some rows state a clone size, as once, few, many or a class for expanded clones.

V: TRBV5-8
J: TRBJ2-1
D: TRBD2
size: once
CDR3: CASSSGLAVLTNEQFF
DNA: TGTGCCAGCAGCTCCGGACTAGCGGTTCTCACGAATGAGCAGTTCTTC

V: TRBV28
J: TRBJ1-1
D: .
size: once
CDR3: CASRTGLNTEAFF
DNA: TGTGCCAGCAGGACTGGCTTGAACACTGAAGCTTTCTTT

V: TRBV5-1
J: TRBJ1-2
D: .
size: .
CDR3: CASSLVFGAGWDGYTF
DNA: TGCGCCAGCAGCTTGGTGTTTGGGGCCGGGTGGGATGGCTACACCTTC

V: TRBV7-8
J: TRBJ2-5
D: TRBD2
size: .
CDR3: CASSRASGGLETQYF
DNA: TGTGCCAGCAGCCGAGCTAGCGGGGGGCTGGAGACCCAGTACTTC

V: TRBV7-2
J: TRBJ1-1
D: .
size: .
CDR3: CASSLTENTEAFF
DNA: TGTGCCAGCAGCTTAACAGAGAACACTGAAGCTTTCTTT

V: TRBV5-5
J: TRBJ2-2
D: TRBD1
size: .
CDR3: CASSADRENTGELFF
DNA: TGTGCCAGCAGCGCCGACAGGGAAAACACCGGGGAGCTGTTTTTT

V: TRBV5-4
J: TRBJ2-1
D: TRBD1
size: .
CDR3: CASSLTGANEQFF
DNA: TGTGCCAGCAGCCTGACAGGGGCCAATGAGCAGTTCTTC

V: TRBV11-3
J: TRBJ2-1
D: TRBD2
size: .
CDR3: CASSLEGGNEQFF
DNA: TGTGCCAGCAGCTTAGAGGGAGGGAATGAGCAGTTCTTC

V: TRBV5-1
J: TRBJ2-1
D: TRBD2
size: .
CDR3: CASSFGNRGDEQFF
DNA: TGCGCCAGCAGCTTTGGGAACCGGGGGGATGAGCAGTTCTTC

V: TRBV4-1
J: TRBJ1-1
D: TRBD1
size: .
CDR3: CASSQVFPTGPMNTEAFF
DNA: TGCGCCAGCAGCCAAGTATTCCCGACAGGGCCGATGAACACTGAAGCTTTCTTT

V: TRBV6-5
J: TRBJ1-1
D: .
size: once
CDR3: CASSYDPQGNTEAFF
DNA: TGTGCCAGCAGTTACGACCCTCAGGGGAACACTGAAGCTTTCTTT

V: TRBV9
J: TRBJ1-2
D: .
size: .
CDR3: CASSVSGGPYGYTF
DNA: TGTGCCAGCAGCGTATCCGGCGGGCCCTATGGCTACACCTTC

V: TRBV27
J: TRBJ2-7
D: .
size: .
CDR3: CASSLIPAPSGEQYF
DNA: TGTGCCAGCAGTTTAATACCAGCGCCATCGGGGGAGCAGTACTTC

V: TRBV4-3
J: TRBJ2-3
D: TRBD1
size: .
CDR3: CASSRRQGLDTDTQYF
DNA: TGCGCCAGCAGCCGAAGACAGGGGTTGGACACAGATACGCAGTATTTT

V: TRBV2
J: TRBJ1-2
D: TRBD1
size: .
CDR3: CASFTGANGYTF
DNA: TGTGCCAGCTTCACAGGGGCCAATGGCTACACCTTC

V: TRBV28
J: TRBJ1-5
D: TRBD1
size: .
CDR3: CASSLTQGAGGNQPQHF
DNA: TGTGCCAGCAGCCTTACTCAGGGGGCGGGAGGCAATCAGCCCCAGCATTTT

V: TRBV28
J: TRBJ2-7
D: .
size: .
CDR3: CASSLIAGYYEQYF
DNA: TGTGCCAGCAGTTTAATTGCCGGGTACTACGAGCAGTACTTC

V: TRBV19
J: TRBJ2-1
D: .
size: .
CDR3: CASTSAGGAPYNEQFF
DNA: .

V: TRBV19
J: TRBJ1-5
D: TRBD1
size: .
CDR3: CASSSGQGAGQPQHF
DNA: TGTGCCAGTAGTTCAGGACAGGGGGCTGGTCAGCCCCAGCATTTT

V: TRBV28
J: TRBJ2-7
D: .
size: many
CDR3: CASRAGSSYEQYF
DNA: TGTGCCAGCAGGGCCGGGTCCTCCTACGAGCAGTACTTC

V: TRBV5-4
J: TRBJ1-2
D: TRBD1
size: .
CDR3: CASSPQTGFYGYTF
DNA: TGTGCCAGCAGCCCGCAGACAGGGTTCTATGGCTACACCTTC

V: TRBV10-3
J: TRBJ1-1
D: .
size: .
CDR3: CAISDPGHQNTEAFF
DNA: TGTGCCATCAGTGACCCGGGACACCAGAACACTGAAGCTTTCTTT

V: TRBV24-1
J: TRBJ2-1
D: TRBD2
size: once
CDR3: CATSELAGGYNEQFF
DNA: TGTGCCACCAGTGAGCTAGCGGGGGGCTACAATGAGCAGTTCTTC

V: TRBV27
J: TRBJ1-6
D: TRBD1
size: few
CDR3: CASSTDRVRSPLHF
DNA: TGTGCCAGCAGTACGGACAGGGTTCGGTCACCCCTCCACTTT

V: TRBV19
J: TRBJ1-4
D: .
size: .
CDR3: CATSRGDEKLFF
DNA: TGTGCCACAAGCCGGGGGGACGAAAAACTGTTTTTT

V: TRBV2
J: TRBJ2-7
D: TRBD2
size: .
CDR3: CASSELAGGPYEQYF
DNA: TGTGCCAGCAGTGAACTAGCGGGAGGCCCCTACGAGCAGTACTTC

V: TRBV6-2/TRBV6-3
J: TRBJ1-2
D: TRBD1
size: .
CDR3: CASSYQGDGYTF
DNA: TGTGCCAGCAGTTACCAGGGGGATGGCTACACCTTC

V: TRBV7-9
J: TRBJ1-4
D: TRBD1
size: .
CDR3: CASSLGTGVNEKLFF
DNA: TGTGCCAGCAGCTTAGGGACAGGGGTTAATGAAAAACTGTTTTTT

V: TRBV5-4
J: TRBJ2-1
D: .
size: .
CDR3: CASSSTFERDNEQFF
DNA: TGTGCCAGCAGCTCGACATTCGAACGCGACAATGAGCAGTTCTTC

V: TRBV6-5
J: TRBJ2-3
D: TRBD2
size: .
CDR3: CATRSGGANTQYF
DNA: TGTGCCACACGTAGCGGGGGGGCGAATACGCAGTATTTT

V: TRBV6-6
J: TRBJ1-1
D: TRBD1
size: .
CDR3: CASSYGTENTEAFF
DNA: TGTGCCAGCAGTTACGGGACAGAGAACACTGAAGCTTTCTTT

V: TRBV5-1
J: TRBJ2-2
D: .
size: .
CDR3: CASSLPGTSGELFF
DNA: TGCGCCAGCAGCTTGCCCGGGACATCCGGGGAGCTGTTTTTT

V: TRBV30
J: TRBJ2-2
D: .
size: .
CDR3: CAWRAGSVGELFF
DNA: TGTGCCTGGAGGGCCGGGAGTGTCGGGGAGCTGTTTTTT

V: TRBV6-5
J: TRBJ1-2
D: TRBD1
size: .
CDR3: CASTKWTGEDYGYTF
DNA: TGTGCCAGCACCAAATGGACAGGGGAAGACTATGGCTACACCTTC

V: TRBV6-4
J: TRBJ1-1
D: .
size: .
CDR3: CASSRQENTEAFF
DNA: TGTGCCAGCAGTCGACAGGAGAACACTGAAGCTTTCTTT

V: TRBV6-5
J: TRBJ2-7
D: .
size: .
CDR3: CASSTPLDHEQYF
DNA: TGTGCCAGCAGTACCCCCCTAGACCACGAGCAGTACTTC